The 13 T cell receptor beta chains below come from one sample, sequenced in a study of monozygotic twins with cystic fibrosis (dated by TCRdb to the early 2020s). Library creation used the immunoSEQ multiplex PCR assay. TCRdb took this table from immuneACCESS and kept in-frame rearrangements with V and J called. Such tables lack part of the clones; where checked against another copy, unresolved V genes explain under half of the gap, and the rest is unexplained. For this sample the table gives around 7,500 clones, of which approximately 95% were detected only once. The biggest ten clones account for roughly 0.56% of the sample. Sequences were obtained from blood. The source of these receptors is a boy between 2 and 10 years old with cystic fibrosis.

V gene TRBV4-1 combines with J gene TRBJ2-7; D possibly matches TRBD1 or TRBD2 (6 bases each). This CDR3 comprises 16 residues. In germline, CDR1 is MGHRA, CDR2 YSYEKL. Trimming pared 0 bases from V and 3 bases from J, leaving 15 bases between. CDR3 nucleotide sequence: TGCGCCAGCAGCCAAGAGGGGGGACAACCCAACTACGAGCAGTACTTC. Encoded protein: CASSQEGGQPNYEQYF.

This chain links TRBV29-1 with TRBJ1-1; D call uncertain. CDR1 is SQVTM, CDR2 ANQGSEA, per germline. There are 11 residues in the CDR3. V lost 4 bases to trimming and J lost 0 bases, with 3 bases between them. CDR3 in amino acids: CSVALNTEAFF. Here the CDR3 DNA reads TGCAGCGTTGCCCTGAACACTGAAGCTTTCTTT.

The V call is TRBV6-1, the J call TRBJ1-5, with a possible D match to TRBD1 (6 bases). Looked up from germline, CDR1 is MNHNS and CDR2 is SASEGT. The V and J ends lost 5 bases and 6 bases respectively, with 17 bases between them. The CDR3 consists of 15 residues. The CDR3 loop reads CASSLGQLSIQPQHF. The CDR3 DNA is TGTGCCAGCAGTCTCGGACAGCTATCAATTCAGCCCCAGCATTTT.

The J gene is TRBJ1-3, the V gene TRBV6-6; 7 bases are shared with TRBD1. There are 13 residues in the CDR3. V trimming: 7 bases; J trimming: 6 bases; junction bases outside the gene matches: 6. The germline V gene encodes CDR1 MNHNY and CDR2 SVGAGI (reference sequence). CDR3: CASNTGVVNTIYF. The CDR3 bases are TGTGCCAGCAATACAGGGGTAGTAAACACCATATATTTT.

The chain links TRBV12-5 to TRBJ2-1; D is possibly TRBD2 (6 bases). V was cut by 6 bases and J by 5 bases, with 17 bases left in between. This CDR3 spans 15 amino acids. The germline gives CDR1 LGHNT, CDR2 FRNRAP. CDR3 residues: CASGNRDGLNNEQFF. In DNA form, the CDR3 reads TGTGCTAGTGGAAACCGGGACGGACTAAACAATGAGCAGTTCTTC.

The genes are TRBV5-1 and TRBJ1-4; TRBD1 agrees at 9 bases. This CDR3 has 17 amino acids. Germline V CDR1 and CDR2: SGHRS, YFSETQ. The V segment lost 2 bases and the J segment 7 bases; nucleotides outside the gene matches: 12. In DNA form, the CDR3 reads TGCGCCAGCAGCTTTGCACAGGGGGCGGGAGGTTCTGAAAAACTGTTTTTT. This translates into CASSFAQGAGGSEKLFF. Supplemented by reference TRBV5-1 and TRBJ1-4, the full variable domain reads KAGVTQTPRYLIKTRGQQVTLSCSPISGHRSVSWYQQTPGQGLQFLFEYFSETQRNKGNFPGRFSGRQFSNSRSEMNVSTLELGDSALYLCASSFAQGAGGSEKLFFGSGTQLSVL.

CDR3 nucleotide sequence: TGTGCCAGCAGCTTGGAAGTTACAGGGAGGGACACTGAAGCTTTCTTT. It yields the protein CASSLEVTGRDTEAFF. V usage is TRBV5-4 and J usage is TRBJ1-1, with TRBD1 as a possible D gene (6 bases). Trimming cost V 0 bases and J 3 bases, with 15 bases left between them. Germline CDR1 reads SGHNT; CDR2 reads YYREEE (reference sequence). The CDR3 covers 16 residues.

The V gene is TRBV5-1, the J gene TRBJ2-5; 7 bases align to TRBD2. Germline trimming cut 4 bases from V and 2 bases from J; bases unmatched to any gene: 8. The germline V gene has CDR1 SGHRS and CDR2 YFSETQ. The CDR3 is made up of 15 amino acids. The CDR3 region is CASSQRAGWQETQYF. The CDR3, as DNA: TGCGCCAGCAGCCAGAGAGCGGGGTGGCAAGAGACCCAGTACTTC.

The chain links TRBV6-4 to TRBJ2-7, with TRBD1 matching over 9 bases. The length of the CDR3 is 15 residues. Germline lookup yields CDR1 MRHNA and CDR2 SNTAGT. V shed 3 bases and J 2 bases; nucleotides not matched to a gene: 5. CDR3 DNA: TGTGCCAGCAGTGAGGGACAGGGTATGCCCTACGAGCAGTACTTC. This encodes CASSEGQGMPYEQYF.

CDR3 sequence: CASRRTDPVAYGYTF. Here the CDR3 DNA reads TGTGCCAGCAGGAGGACAGACCCGGTGGCGTATGGCTACACCTTC. This chain joins TRBV13 and TRBJ1-2; D is possibly TRBD1 (6 bases). Germline CDR1 PRHDT, CDR2 FYEKMQ (reference sequence). There are 15 residues in the CDR3. V lost 6 bases, J lost 5 bases, and 19 bases lay in between.

V gene TRBV7-8 combines with J gene TRBJ1-6; TRBD1 aligns across 8 bases. In germline, CDR1 is SGHVS, CDR2 FQNEAQ. V shed 4 bases, J shed 11 bases, and the junction held 10 bases outside the gene matches. The CDR3 is 15 residues long. The CDR3 DNA reads as TGTGCCAGCAGCTCCCGAGGACAGGGTGTTACACCCCTCCACTTT. Protein product: CASSSRGQGVTPLHF.

The chain employs TRBV5-1 and TRBJ2-5, with 8 positions matching TRBD1. The germline V gene encodes CDR1 SGHRS and CDR2 YFSETQ. V was pared by 4 bases and J by 5 bases, with 10 bases of the junction left unmatched. This CDR3 region has 15 residues. For the CDR3, the DNA is TGCGCCAGCAGCCCCTTTCAGGGGGCTGGGGAGACCCAGTACTTC. This gives the protein CASSPFQGAGETQYF.

The chain employs TRBV18 and TRBJ2-3; a weak D match, TRBD1 (5 bases). Germline V gene sequence: CDR1 KGHSH, CDR2 LQKENI. This CDR3 region has 15 residues. The germline V and J ends were trimmed by 3 bases and 1 base, with 11 bases remaining between them. The CDR3 sequence is CASSPGQGRTDTQYF. Here the CDR3 DNA reads TGTGCCAGCTCACCGGGCCAGGGCCGCACAGATACGCAGTATTTT.